This T cell receptor beta chain was recorded in a study of vaccination and CD4 T cells after COVID-19. In the case of this clonotype: Its antigen remains unidentified.

Treatment meaning: roughly 11-day PBMC culture with coronavirus spike peptide pools or control peptides (ViraFEST assay). The germline V gene has CDR1 SGHDN and CDR2 FVKESK. Trimming stripped 7 bases from V and 2 bases from J, with 18 bases between. The CDR3 has 16 residues. The Oncomine TCR Beta short-read assay generated sequence data from the DNA of cultured CD4+ T cells. MiXCR was run by TCRdb on the PCR reads, yielding one entry per CDR3 protein. The sample lists around 26,000 distinct CDR3 sequences; about 61% were seen once. Sequenced material: CD4+ T cells from blood, cultured in vitro, taken after SARS-CoV-2 vaccination. The receptor was derived from a human donor who received a COVID-19 vaccine. The rearrangement uses TRBV14 and TRBJ2-1, with a weak D call TRBD1 (6 bases). The CDR3 region is CASNALRQAAYNEQFF. CDR3 nucleotide sequence: TGTGCCAGCAATGCCCTGAGACAGGCCGCCTACAATGAGCAGTTCTTC.